Below, 7 T cell receptor beta chains from the same sample are listed, as sequenced in a study of cytomegalovirus exposure and HLA in healthy donors (TCRdb year 2017). Library creation used the immunoSEQ multiplex PCR assay. For the multiplex PCR, a mixture combining 60 forward primers for TCR Vbeta segments and 13 reverse primers for TCR Jbeta segments was used. TCRdb took this table from immuneACCESS and kept in-frame rearrangements with V and J called. Such tables lack part of the clones; where checked against another copy, unresolved V genes explain under half of the gap, and the rest is unexplained. For this sample there are 150,000 to 180,000 clones; 80% appear just once. 9.5% to 15% of the sample comes from the top ten. Material for sequencing was PBMCs. The receptors were gathered from a man younger than 45 in good health and CMV-seropositive.

This chain joins TRBV6-6 and TRBJ1-1; 8 nucleotides agree with TRBD1. J was trimmed by 3 bases and V by 2 bases; bases with no gene match: 2. Per the germline V gene, CDR1 is MNHNY and CDR2 is SVGAGI (reference sequence). The CDR3 is 14 residues long. Here the CDR3 reads CASSYLQGDTEAFF. The CDR3 region has the DNA TGTGCCAGCAGTTACCTACAGGGGGACACTGAAGCTTTCTTT.

The CDR3 sequence is CASSPSNEQYF. CDR3 nucleotides: TGTGCCAGCTCACCATCTAACGAGCAGTACTTC. The chain uses TRBV18 and TRBJ2-7; D call uncertain. Germline CDR1 and CDR2: KGHSH and LQKENI. CDR3 length equals 11 residues. Between the trimmed V and J ends, which lost 2 bases and 5 bases, there was a span of 4 bases.

This chain links TRBV7-2 with TRBJ2-7; tentatively, D is TRBD2 (5 bases). CDR3 length equals 14 residues. Germline loops: CDR1 SGHTA, CDR2 FQGNSA. V was trimmed by 1 base and J by 2 bases, leaving 9 bases between them. The CDR3 DNA follows: TGTGCCAGCAGCTTAGGGACTGCGGCCTACGAGCAGTACTTC. It yields the protein CASSLGTAAYEQYF.

This chain links TRBV11-2 with TRBJ2-1; TRBD2 matches at 7 bases. Per the germline V gene, CDR1 is SGHAT and CDR2 is FQNNGV. This CDR3 is 14 amino acids long. Trimming at V came to 4 bases and at J to 1 base, leaving 1 base not matched to a gene. CDR3 residues: CASSSSGSYNEQFF. CDR3 in DNA: TGTGCCAGCAGCTCTAGCGGTTCCTACAATGAGCAGTTCTTC.

The chain links TRBV28 to TRBJ2-1, with 10 nucleotides matching TRBD1. After removal of 5 bases from V and 4 bases from J, the junction contained 8 bases not matched to a gene. Germline V gene sequence: CDR1 MDHEN, CDR2 SYDVKM. The CDR3 contains 16 residues. CDR3: CASSTQGGQGYNEQFF. The DNA for the CDR3 is TGTGCCAGCAGTACCCAAGGGGGACAGGGGTACAATGAGCAGTTCTTC.

The CDR3 protein is CASSPGQGSHDEQFF. DNA of the CDR3: TGTGCCAGCAGCCCAGGACAGGGGTCGCACGATGAGCAGTTCTTC. The chain has TRBV11-3 and TRBJ2-1, with 9 bases that match TRBD1. Germline CDR1 is SGHNT and CDR2 is YENEEA. The CDR3 is 15 amino acids. V lost 5 bases to trimming and J lost 8 bases; unmatched junction nucleotides: 10.

This clone was counted between two and nine times. The V and J genes are TRBV9 and TRBJ2-1, with 9 bases fitting TRBD2. Germline V gene lookup returns CDR1 SGDLS and CDR2 YYNGEE. V lost 4 bases, J lost 3 bases, and 2 bases stayed unmatched. This CDR3 has 14 amino acids. The CDR3 reads CASSPTSGYNEQFF. CDR3 DNA: TGTGCCAGCAGCCCGACTAGCGGCTACAATGAGCAGTTCTTC.